This T cell receptor beta chain is drawn from a study of cytomegalovirus exposure and HLA in healthy donors. Study-level information: A preliminary data release comprised tens of millions of unique TCRs obtained from HLA-typed donors. Study-wide results and limits: Sequencing probably produced one cluster of sequence variants that were highly shared. Earlier analysis yielded a pattern in which most TCR beta V segments were productive about 87% or about 30% of the time.

PCR involved 60 Vbeta and 13 Jbeta primers. This table comes from immunoSEQ multiplex PCR, and its TCRdb copy is limited to in-frame clones, with some not included. The data hold about 77,000 clones, with around 78% observed a single time. The sample holds a few counts of this clone. As yet, its antigen is unknown. V lost 5 bases to trimming and J lost 3 bases, with 17 bases between them. The CDR3 is made up of 15 amino acids. CDR1 is SGHTA and CDR2 is FQGNSA in the germline V gene. The genes are TRBV7-2 and TRBJ2-7, with D possibly matching TRBD2 (6 bases). Input material: PBMCs. This clonotype was sampled from a man aged 35-49 years in good health and CMV-seronegative. The DNA of the CDR3 is TGTGCCAGCAGCCCAGCCCCGGGACTTAGCTACGAGCAGTACTTC. Amino acids: CASSPAPGLSYEQYF. The full variable domain, with the rest looked up from reference TRBV7-2 and TRBJ2-7, is GAGVSQSPSNKVTEKGKDVELRCDPISGHTALYWYRQSLGQGLEFLIYFQGNSAPDKSGLPSDRFSAERTGGSVSTLTIQRTQQEDSAVYLCASSPAPGLSYEQYFGPGTRLTVT.